These 16 T cell receptor beta chains came from one sample sequenced in a study of blood T cell repertoires in COVID-19. The data were produced by immunoSEQ multiplex PCR, yet TCRdb's version contains in-frame clones alone and is incomplete. Found here are about 250,000 clones, roughly 85% of them singletons; the top ten hold approximately 5.1%. The material sequenced was peripheral blood. The receptors originated from a man aged 50 to 60 with COVID-19, enrolled during active disease.

This clone has a handful of counts. The chain carries TRBV19 and TRBJ1-4, with D possibly matching TRBD1 (5 bases). Germline-derived CDR1 and CDR2 are LNHDA and SQIVND (reference sequence). The CDR3 consists of 16 residues. The V gene lost 1 base and the J gene lost 5 bases, with 14 bases spanning the gap. Here the CDR3 reads CASSIADSFPNEKLFF. The CDR3 DNA sequence: TGTGCCAGTAGTATAGCCGACAGCTTCCCAAATGAAAAACTGTTTTTT.

CDR3 DNA: TGTGCCAGCAGCCGCGGACTAGCGGGACCCACAGATACGCAGTATTTT. This translates into CASSRGLAGPTDTQYF. This rearrangement joins TRBV3-1 (or the pseudogene TRBV3-2) to TRBJ2-3; 12 nucleotides align to TRBD2. The length of the CDR3 is 16 residues. The germline gives CDR1 LGHDT, CDR2 YNNKEL (reference sequence). The V gene end was trimmed by 4 bases and the J gene end by 2 bases; junction bases not matched to a gene: 4.

The chain couples TRBV7-2 to TRBJ1-4; 10 positions match TRBD1. Germline CDR1 and CDR2: SGHTA and FQGNSA. CDR3 length equals 13 residues. The V and J ends lost 5 bases and 8 bases, in that order; junction bases with no gene match: 2. CDR3 protein: CASSEDRGEKLFF. CDR3 sequence (DNA): TGTGCCAGCAGCGAGGACAGGGGGGAAAAACTGTTTTTT.

V and J are TRBV13 and TRBJ2-7; 8 bases are shared with TRBD1. V was clipped by 3 bases and J by 3 bases; unmatched bases: 4. Germline assignment: CDR1 PRHDT and CDR2 FYEKMQ (reference sequence). The CDR3 loop spans 14 amino acids. The CDR3 DNA reads as TGTGCCAGCAGCTTGCAGGGGGCAGGCTACGAGCAGTACTTC. It translates to CASSLQGAGYEQYF.

This chain connects TRBV6-1 to TRBJ2-1, with TRBD1 matching over 7 bases. Germline V gene data show CDR1 as MNHNS and CDR2 as SASEGT. This CDR3 is 16 amino acids long. With V trimmed by 4 bases and J by 1 base, 7 bases remained unmatched. CDR3 region: CASSGLRGLSYNEQFF. DNA for the CDR3: TGTGCCAGCAGTGGCCTGAGGGGGCTTTCCTACAATGAGCAGTTCTTC.

The chain couples TRBV12-3 or TRBV12-4 to TRBJ2-1, with TRBD2 matching over 7 bases. Trimming removed 1 base from V and 16 bases from J; junction bases left unmatched: 10. The CDR3 covers 13 residues. CDR3 amino acids: CASSLGDWGGGFF. As DNA, the CDR3 is TGTGCCAGCAGTTTAGGGGATTGGGGGGGAGGCTTCTTC.

This chain uses TRBV3-1 (or the pseudogene TRBV3-2) with TRBJ2-5; a possible D gene is TRBD2 (5 bases). Trimming stripped 3 bases from V and 5 bases from J, with 10 bases between. CDR3 length equals 13 residues. The V gene's germline CDR1 is LGHDT and CDR2 YNNKEL (reference sequence). The CDR3 region is CASSHGPGETQYF. In DNA, the CDR3 is TGTGCCAGCAGCCATGGGCCGGGGGAGACCCAGTACTTC.

V is TRBV6-5 and J is TRBJ1-2; TRBD1 agrees at 7 bases. The ends lost 2 bases at V and 4 bases at J; junction bases unmatched: 10. Germline values: CDR1 MNHEY, CDR2 SVGAGI. The CDR3 length is 16 residues. The CDR3 loop reads CASSYTGAGTVYGYTF. CDR3 coding DNA: TGTGCCAGCAGTTACACGGGAGCCGGGACAGTCTATGGCTACACCTTC.

V gene TRBV5-1 combines with J gene TRBJ2-5; 8 nucleotides align to TRBD2. V lost 2 bases and J lost 3; bases outside the gene matches: 9. The CDR3 loop spans 16 amino acids. Germline V gene lookup returns CDR1 SGHRS and CDR2 YFSETQ. This CDR3 is CASSFFLSSGEETQYF. The DNA for the CDR3 is TGCGCCAGCAGCTTCTTCCTGAGTAGCGGGGAAGAGACCCAGTACTTC. The whole variable domain, filled in from reference TRBV5-1 and TRBJ2-5, reads KAGVTQTPRYLIKTRGQQVTLSCSPISGHRSVSWYQQTPGQGLQFLFEYFSETQRNKGNFPGRFSGRQFSNSRSEMNVSTLELGDSALYLCASSFFLSSGEETQYFGPGTRLLVL.

This chain connects TRBV18 to TRBJ2-5; TRBD2 matches at 7 bases. The trim removed 1 base at V and 4 bases at J, leaving 3 bases unmatched. The germline V gene encodes CDR1 KGHSH and CDR2 LQKENI. This CDR3 is built from 14 residues. CDR3 amino acids: CASSPLRLAETQYF. Here the CDR3 DNA reads TGTGCCAGCTCACCACTACGACTAGCAGAGACCCAGTACTTC.

The chain is built from TRBV2 and TRBJ2-2; a weak D match, TRBD1 (6 bases). CDR3 length: 13 amino acids. Germline V gives CDR1 SNHLY, CDR2 FYNNEI. V was clipped by 6 bases and J by 5 bases, with 10 bases between them. CDR3 nucleotides: TGTGCCAGCAGCCAAACAGGGACCGGGGAGCTGTTTTTT. Residues: CASSQTGTGELFF.

This clone has only a few counts. The CDR3 loop is CAISEGSGVAKNIQYF. For the CDR3, the DNA is TGTGCCATCAGTGAGGGTTCGGGGGTCGCCAAAAACATTCAGTACTTC. The chain combines TRBV10-3 with TRBJ2-4; tentative D call: TRBD2 (6 bases). Germline V gene lookup returns CDR1 ENHRY and CDR2 SYGVKD. This CDR3 is 16 amino acids long. Trimming removed 2 bases from V and 1 base from J, with 12 bases in between.

V gene TRBV9 combines with J gene TRBJ1-2, with 8 bases matching TRBD1. J gave up 5 bases and V 0 bases, and 9 bases lay outside the gene matches. CDR1 is SGDLS, CDR2 YYNGEE, per germline. The length of the CDR3 is 16 residues. The CDR3 region is CASSVGLRGREYGYTF. Here the CDR3 DNA reads TGTGCCAGCAGCGTAGGTCTCAGGGGGCGGGAATATGGCTACACCTTC. The complete variable domain, with remaining parts taken from reference TRBV9 and TRBJ1-2, reads DSGVTQTPKHLITATGQRVTLRCSPRSGDLSVYWYQQSLDQGLQFLIQYYNGEERAKGNILERFSAQQFPDLHSELNLSSLELGDSALYFCASSVGLRGREYGYTFGSGTRLTVV.

As for this clone: Sequence at one end of the junction differs from germline and may be a read error. V is TRBV7-7 and J is TRBJ2-5; a weak D match, TRBD2 (6 bases). CDR3 size: 14 residues. Germline CDR1 is SSHAT and CDR2 is FNYEAQ (reference sequence). CDR3 nucleotide sequence: TGTGCTAGCAGCTTAGCGTTGGGGGGAGAGACCCAGTACTTC. Translation: CASSLALGGETQYF.

V and J are TRBV11-2 and TRBJ2-1; D remains unclear. CDR1 is SGHAT and CDR2 is FQNNGV in the germline V gene. Trimming stripped 5 bases from V and 0 bases from J, with 14 bases between. This CDR3 region has 16 residues. This CDR3 is CASSPRLDFSYNEQFF. The CDR3 DNA sequence: TGTGCCAGCAGCCCAAGACTTGACTTCTCCTACAATGAGCAGTTCTTC.

The V call is TRBV2, the J call TRBJ1-6, with no clear D. The ends were cut back, 7 bases at V and 8 bases at J, with 21 bases in the middle. Germline-derived CDR1 and CDR2 are SNHLY and FYNNEI. The CDR3 covers 16 residues. CDR3 coding DNA: TGTGCCAGCACCTTTGGGGTTGGAGGGTGGGATTCACCCCTCCACTTT. Its protein is CASTFGVGGWDSPLHF.